The 27 T cell receptor beta chains presented below share a single source sample, sequenced in a study of cytomegalovirus exposure and HLA in healthy donors. In the PCR, 60 Vbeta and 13 Jbeta primers were used. Assay used: immunoSEQ multiplex PCR; TCRdb lists only in-frame clones, some missing. The sample shows around 130,000 clones, 80% of them seen only once. The sequencing sample was made of PBMCs. The receptors come from a woman in her thirties or forties in good health and CMV-seronegative.

The CDR3 region has the DNA TGTGCCAGCAGCCAAGATTTATGGGTGGCAGGGGAAGACACTGAAGCTTTCTTT. Translating gives CASSQDLWVAGEDTEAFF. V is TRBV4-2 and J is TRBJ1-1; possibly TRBD1 for D (6 bases). The CDR3 contains 18 residues. Trimming removed 0 bases at V and 3 bases at J, with 20 bases between. In germline, CDR1 is LGHNA, CDR2 YNFKEQ.

The CDR3 here is CASSLETGDQPQHF. The DNA of the CDR3 is TGCGCCAGCAGCTTGGAGACAGGGGATCAGCCCCAGCATTTT. The V gene is TRBV5-1, the J gene TRBJ1-5; 8 bases agree with TRBD1. CDR3 length: 14 residues. With 0 bases clipped from V and 5 bases from J, the junction kept 1 base outside the gene matches. Germline V gene data show CDR1 as SGHRS and CDR2 as YFSETQ.

The chain carries TRBV5-6 and TRBJ2-1, with 7 bases identical to TRBD2. This CDR3 has 17 amino acids. The trim removed 2 bases at V and 10 bases at J, leaving 18 bases unmatched. The germline gives CDR1 SGHDT, CDR2 YYEEEE. The CDR3 DNA reads TGTGCCAGCAGCTTCGGGCCTGACGGCGGGAGTGTATGGGAGCAGTTCTTC. This sequence encodes CASSFGPDGGSVWEQFF.

The V gene is TRBV5-6, the J gene TRBJ1-6; TRBD1 aligns across 12 bases. The germline V gene has CDR1 SGHDT and CDR2 YYEEEE. V lost 6 bases to trimming and J lost 1 base; unmatched junction nucleotides: 11. There are 19 residues in the CDR3. The CDR3 sequence: CASNHRDRGRLSYNSPLHF. The CDR3 DNA sequence: TGTGCCAGCAACCACCGGGACAGGGGGCGGTTATCCTATAATTCACCCCTCCACTTT.

This chain uses TRBV5-4 with TRBJ2-5; D may be TRBD1 (6 bases). Germline V gene lookup returns CDR1 SGHNT and CDR2 YYREEE (reference sequence). V shed 1 base and J shed 4 bases, with 17 bases lying between them. The CDR3 consists of 16 residues. The CDR3: CASSLSLQGARETQYF. Here the CDR3 DNA reads TGTGCCAGCAGCTTGTCATTACAGGGCGCGCGAGAGACCCAGTACTTC.

The rearrangement joins TRBV5-1 to TRBJ2-1, with TRBD2 identical over 9 bases. CDR3 length: 16 residues. CDR1 is SGHRS and CDR2 is YFSETQ in the germline V gene. Losses at the gene ends were 2 bases for V and 5 bases for J; bases not matched to a gene: 8. Here the CDR3 reads CASSFTFSGRDNEQFF. CDR3 bases: TGCGCCAGCAGCTTTACTTTTAGCGGGAGAGACAATGAGCAGTTCTTC.

This chain joins TRBV9 and TRBJ1-2, with 8 bases identical to TRBD1. The CDR3 covers 17 residues. Per germline, CDR1 SGDLS and CDR2 YYNGEE. J was trimmed by 5 bases and V by 0 bases; bases with no gene match: 12. The DNA of the CDR3 is TGTGCCAGCAGCGTAGGTCACAGGGGGAGCGGTCTTTATGGCTACACCTTC. As protein: CASSVGHRGSGLYGYTF.

The chain links TRBV29-1 to TRBJ2-5, with 9 bases aligning to TRBD2. Per the germline V gene, CDR1 is SQVTM and CDR2 is ANQGSEA. V gave up 7 bases and J gave up 5 bases; unmatched junction bases: 11. The CDR3 is made up of 14 amino acids. Here the CDR3 DNA reads TGCAGCGGAGCAAAGGGACTAGCTAGTGAGACCCAGTACTTC. Residues: CSGAKGLASETQYF.

The CDR3 DNA reads as TGCGCCAGCAGCCCGGGGACTAGCGGGGCCCCAGGCAATGAGCAGTTCTTC. Its translation: CASSPGTSGAPGNEQFF. V usage is TRBV5-1 and J usage is TRBJ2-1; TRBD2 matches 13 bases. V lost 4 bases and J lost 6; bases outside the gene matches: 10. Germline assignment: CDR1 SGHRS and CDR2 YFSETQ. The CDR3 spans 17 residues.

The chain links TRBV10-3 to TRBJ2-3; 7 positions match TRBD1. The junction had 8 bases not matched to a gene; V was cut back by 2 bases and J by 3 bases. Germline CDR1 ENHRY, CDR2 SYGVKD. This CDR3 comprises 16 residues. CDR3 sequence (DNA): TGTGCCATCAGTGAGGGATCTAACAGGGGTACAGATACGCAGTATTTT. Translation gives CAISEGSNRGTDTQYF.

The gene calls are TRBV6-6 and TRBJ2-1, with D tentatively TRBD2 (5 bases). The CDR3 runs to 14 residues. Trimming stripped 4 bases from V and 9 bases from J, with 16 bases between. Germline V CDR1 and CDR2: MNHNY, SVGAGI (reference sequence). The CDR3 protein is CASSSGEYRGEQFF. The DNA for the CDR3 is TGTGCCAGCAGTTCCGGGGAGTACCGTGGTGAGCAGTTCTTC.

V usage is TRBV5-6 and J usage is TRBJ1-6; D is possibly TRBD1 (5 bases). V lost 2 bases and J 5 bases, leaving 8 bases between the germline ends. This CDR3 region has 14 residues. Germline V gene data show CDR1 as SGHDT and CDR2 as YYEEEE. CDR3 bases: TGTGCCAGCAGCTTACAGGAGAATAATTCACCCCTCCACTTT. The encoded protein is CASSLQENNSPLHF.

The gene calls are TRBV7-2 and TRBJ1-1; D gene ambiguous. The germline V gene encodes CDR1 SGHTA and CDR2 FQGNSA. V gave up 5 bases and J gave up 6 bases, with 10 bases separating them. The CDR3 runs to 12 residues. The DNA for the CDR3 is TGTGCCAGCAGCCTTGGTGGAGCTGAAGCTTTCTTT. It specifies CASSLGGAEAFF. The variable domain in full, with the rest retrieved from reference TRBV7-2 and TRBJ1-1, is GAGVSQSPSNKVTEKGKDVELRCDPISGHTALYWYRQSLGQGLEFLIYFQGNSAPDKSGLPSDRFSAERTGGSVSTLTIQRTQQEDSAVYLCASSLGGAEAFFGQGTRLTVV.

The chain couples TRBV9 to TRBJ2-2; TRBD2 might be the D (6 bases). Germline V gives CDR1 SGDLS, CDR2 YYNGEE. The CDR3 is 14 residues long. The ends were cut back, 1 base at V and 3 bases at J, with 7 bases in the middle. CDR3 sequence reads: CASSVWRDTGELFF. The CDR3 region has the DNA TGTGCCAGCAGCGTATGGAGGGACACCGGGGAGCTGTTTTTT. Using reference TRBV9 and TRBJ2-2 for the parts outside the CDR3, the full variable domain is DSGVTQTPKHLITATGQRVTLRCSPRSGDLSVYWYQQSLDQGLQFLIQYYNGEERAKGNILERFSAQQFPDLHSELNLSSLELGDSALYFCASSVWRDTGELFFGEGSRLTVL.

This clone is a singleton in its sample. The V and J genes are TRBV7-3 and TRBJ1-1; a possible D gene is TRBD1 (5 bases). The V end was cut by 1 base, the J end by 1 base, with 10 bases between. The germline V gene has CDR1 SGHTA and CDR2 FQGTGA. The CDR3 spans 15 residues. The CDR3 is CASSLRGNRNTEAFF. The CDR3 nucleotides read TGTGCCAGCAGCTTAAGGGGCAACCGGAACACTGAAGCTTTCTTT.

The table lists this clone with a count of one. This sequence joins TRBV27 and TRBJ2-4; TRBD1 agrees at 8 bases. Germline V gives CDR1 MNHEY, CDR2 SMNVEV (reference sequence). This CDR3 contains 16 residues. The V segment lost 6 bases and the J segment 0 bases; nucleotides outside the gene matches: 7. For the CDR3, the DNA is TGTGCCAGCAGCCAAGACAGGGGAATAGCCAAAAACATTCAGTACTTC. Translation gives CASSQDRGIAKNIQYF.

The chain recombines TRBV6-1 with TRBJ2-2, with 11 bases fitting TRBD2. The J segment lost 2 bases and the V segment lost 4 bases, leaving 3 bases of the junction unmatched. Germline V gene data show CDR1 as MNHNS and CDR2 as SASEGT. The CDR3 loop spans 16 amino acids. CDR3 bases: TGTGCCAGCAGTGCTCTAGCGGGGGGAAACACCGGGGAGCTGTTTTTT. Translated: CASSALAGGNTGELFF.

V is TRBV13 and J is TRBJ2-7; D is perhaps TRBD2 (5 bases). V was clipped by 0 bases and J by 3 bases, with 6 bases between them. The CDR3 contains 13 residues. The V gene's germline CDR1 is PRHDT and CDR2 FYEKMQ (reference sequence). This chain's CDR3 is CASSLGRGYEQYF. In nucleotides, the CDR3 is TGTGCCAGCAGCTTAGGCCGGGGCTACGAGCAGTACTTC.

The chain carries TRBV5-1 and TRBJ2-5, with 7 bases that match TRBD1. The CDR3 covers 16 residues. Germline trimming cut 4 bases from V and 0 bases from J; bases unmatched to any gene: 9. Germline V gene sequence: CDR1 SGHRS, CDR2 YFSETQ. The CDR3 sequence: CASSTSGQQYQETQYF. CDR3 DNA sequence: TGCGCCAGCAGCACGTCGGGACAGCAGTACCAAGAGACCCAGTACTTC. The full variable domain, with the rest looked up from reference TRBV5-1 and TRBJ2-5, is KAGVTQTPRYLIKTRGQQVTLSCSPISGHRSVSWYQQTPGQGLQFLFEYFSETQRNKGNFPGRFSGRQFSNSRSEMNVSTLELGDSALYLCASSTSGQQYQETQYFGPGTRLLVL.

As to this clone: This specimen includes other DNA sequences encoding the same CDR3. The rearrangement links TRBV7-3 to TRBJ2-2, with 7 bases matching TRBD1. The V gene end was trimmed by 1 base and the J gene end by 1 base; junction bases not matched to a gene: 0. Germline loops: CDR1 SGHTA, CDR2 FQGTGA. This CDR3 comprises 15 residues. The CDR3 is CASSLRQGNTGELFF. The CDR3 coding sequence is TGTGCCAGCAGCTTAAGACAGGGGAACACCGGGGAGCTGTTTTTT.

The V and J genes are TRBV28 and TRBJ2-7, with 10 bases aligning to TRBD2. Germline V gene sequence: CDR1 MDHEN, CDR2 SYDVKM. V trimming: 6 bases; J trimming: 4 bases; junction bases outside the gene matches: 3. The CDR3 runs 13 residues. CDR3 sequence: CASRLAGRYEQYF. DNA of the CDR3: TGTGCCAGCAGACTAGCGGGAAGGTACGAGCAGTACTTC. The full variable domain, rest sourced from reference TRBV28 and TRBJ2-7, is DVKVTQSSRYLVKRTGEKVFLECVQDMDHENMFWYRQDPGLGLRLIYFSYDVKMKEKGDIPEGYSVSREKKERFSLILESASTNQTSMYLCASRLAGRYEQYFGPGTRLTVT.

The gene calls are TRBV27 and TRBJ2-7; the D is unclear. The V gene's germline CDR1 is MNHEY and CDR2 SMNVEV (reference sequence). Trimming pared 8 bases from V and 2 bases from J, leaving 13 bases between. The CDR3 is made up of 13 amino acids. The CDR3 DNA is TGTGCCAGCGCGATACAAGGAGCCTACGAGCAGTACTTC. The encoded protein is CASAIQGAYEQYF.

The V gene is TRBV5-1, the J gene TRBJ2-3; D is undetermined. The germline CDR1 and CDR2 sequences are SGHRS and YFSETQ. This CDR3 comprises 14 residues. V was pared by 0 bases and J by 6 bases, with 11 bases between. The CDR3 DNA is TGCGCCAGCAGCTTGGCTCGTAGCTCCGATACGCAGTATTTT. This translates into CASSLARSSDTQYF.

The CDR3 nucleotides read TGTGCCAGCAGTTCCTATCAGCCCCAGCATTTT. Translating it yields CASSSYQPQHF. This rearrangement joins TRBV28 to TRBJ1-5; no firm D call. Germline V gives CDR1 MDHEN, CDR2 SYDVKM. The V gene lost 4 bases and the J gene lost 5 bases, with 3 bases spanning the gap. The CDR3 totals 11 residues.

The chain's CDR3 is CASSLSSYEQYF. The CDR3 region has the DNA TGTGCCAGCAGCTTATCTTCCTACGAGCAGTACTTC. The chain uses TRBV7-2 and TRBJ2-7; D ambiguous. Trimming cost V 2 bases and J 1 base, with 3 bases left between them. The CDR3 is made up of 12 amino acids. Germline-derived CDR1 and CDR2 are SGHTA and FQGNSA.

V is TRBV7-6 and J is TRBJ2-1; D possibly corresponds to TRBD2 (7 bases). Germline lookup yields CDR1 SGHVS and CDR2 FNYEAQ. V was clipped by 4 bases and J by 8 bases, with 15 bases between them. The CDR3 loop spans 14 amino acids. The CDR3 coding sequence is TGTGCCAGCAGCTCCGGGGGGCTTGGTTATGAGCAGTTCTTC. Translation: CASSSGGLGYEQFF.

The chain recombines TRBV15 with TRBJ2-2; TRBD2 is a possible D gene (5 bases). Germline V gene sequence: CDR1 LNHNV, CDR2 YYDKDF (reference sequence). The CDR3 length is 17 residues. The V end lost 0 bases, the J end lost 0 bases, and 11 bases lay between the germline ends. CDR3 bases: TGTGCCACCAGCAGAGACCTTGGGAGCCCGAACACCGGGGAGCTGTTTTTT. Protein: CATSRDLGSPNTGELFF.